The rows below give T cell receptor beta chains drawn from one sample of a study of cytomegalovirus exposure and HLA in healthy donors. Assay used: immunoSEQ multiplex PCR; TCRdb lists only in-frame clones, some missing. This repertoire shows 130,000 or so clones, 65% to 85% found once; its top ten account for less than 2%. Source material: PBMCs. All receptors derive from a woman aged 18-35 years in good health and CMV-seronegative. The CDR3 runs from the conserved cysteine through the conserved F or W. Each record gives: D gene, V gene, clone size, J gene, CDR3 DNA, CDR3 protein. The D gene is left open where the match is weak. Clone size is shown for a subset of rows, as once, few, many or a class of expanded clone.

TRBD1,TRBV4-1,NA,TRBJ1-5,TGCGCCAGCAGCCACCGACAGGGTTTTGGACTTAATAGCAATCAGCCCCAGCATTTT,CASSHRQGFGLNSNQPQHF
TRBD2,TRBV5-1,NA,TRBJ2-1,TGCGCCAGCAGGGGCAGGGAGGGCAATGAGCAGTTCTTC,CASRGREGNEQFF
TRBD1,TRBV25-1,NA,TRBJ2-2,TGTGCCAGCAGTGAATTTCCCGGGACAGGGGACACCGGGGAGCTGTTTTTT,CASSEFPGTGDTGELFF
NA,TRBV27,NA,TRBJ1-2,TGTGCCAGCAGTCCCACTTGGACAGATGGCAATGGCTACACCTTC,CASSPTWTDGNGYTF
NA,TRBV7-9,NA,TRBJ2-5,TGTGCCAGCAGCCCAGGGATAGGGGGAAAAGAGACCCAGTACTTC,CASSPGIGGKETQYF
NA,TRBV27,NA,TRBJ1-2,TGTGCCAGCAGTTCGTGGGGAAGGGGGAAAACTGGGCTTGAGAGTGGCTACACCTTC,CASSSWGRGKTGLESGYTF
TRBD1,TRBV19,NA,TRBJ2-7,TGTGCCAGTAGTCGGGACAGGAATAGGGACGAGCAGTACTTC,CASSRDRNRDEQYF
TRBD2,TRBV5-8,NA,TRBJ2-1,TGTGCCAGCGTTTTTAGCGGGAATCCCACCCACAATGAGCAGTTCTTC,CASVFSGNPTHNEQFF
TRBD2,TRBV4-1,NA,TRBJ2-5,TGCGCCAGCAGCCAAGGCGGGAACAGCGGGAGGTCTAGGGAGACCCAGTACTTC,CASSQGGNSGRSRETQYF
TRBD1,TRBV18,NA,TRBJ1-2,TGTGCCAGCTCACCGATCCCGGGACAGGAGTATGGCTACACCTTC,CASSPIPGQEYGYTF
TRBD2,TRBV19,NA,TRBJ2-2,TGTGCCAGTAGTCCCGGGACTAGCGGGAGGGACGGGGAGCTGTTTTTT,CASSPGTSGRDGELFF
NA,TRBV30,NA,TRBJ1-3,TGTGCCTGGAGTCAGGGTGTCTCTGGAAACACCATATATTTT,CAWSQGVSGNTIYF
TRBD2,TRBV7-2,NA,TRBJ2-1,TGTGCCAGCAGTCTTAGCGGGAGCCGGGTCAATGAGCAGTTCTTC,CASSLSGSRVNEQFF
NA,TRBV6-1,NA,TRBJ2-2,TGTGCCAGCCGGGGGGGGGAGCTGTTTTTT,CASRGGELFF
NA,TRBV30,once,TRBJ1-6,TGTGCCTGGCGCCCGGGGGTCGTTTCACCCCTCCACTTT,CAWRPGVVSPLHF
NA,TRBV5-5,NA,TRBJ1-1,TGTGCCAGCAGCAGGGAGTTCACTGAAGCTTTCTTT,CASSREFTEAFF
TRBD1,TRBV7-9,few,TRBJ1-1,TGTGCCAGCAGCCCTCCTAAGGGACAGTGGGGAAGACCAGGCTACCCCTTT,CASSPPKGQWGRPGYPF
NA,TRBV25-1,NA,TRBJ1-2,TGTGCCAGCAGTGAATCAAGTCTAGAAGGCTACACCTTC,CASSESSLEGYTF
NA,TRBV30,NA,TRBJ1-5,TGTGCCTGGAGTGTAGGCGCGGCAGGGGTCTATAGCAATCAGCCCCAGCATTTT,CAWSVGAAGVYSNQPQHF
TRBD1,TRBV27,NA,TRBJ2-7,TGTGCCAGCAGCCCCCCGGGACAGGCCTACGAGCAGTACTTC,CASSPPGQAYEQYF
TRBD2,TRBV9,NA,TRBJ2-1,TGTGCCAGCAGCGGAGGACTAGCGGGAACCCTACAACTTTTGAATGAGCAGTTCTTC,CASSGGLAGTLQLLNEQFF
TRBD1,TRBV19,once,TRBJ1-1,TGTGCCAGTAGTCCTCTTTCCGGACAGGGACGAACTGAAGCTTTCTTT,CASSPLSGQGRTEAFF
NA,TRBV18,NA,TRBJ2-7,TGTGCCAGCTCACCCGGGTCCTACGAGCAGTACTTC,CASSPGSYEQYF
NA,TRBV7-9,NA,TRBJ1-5,TGTGCCAGCAGCTTAGCGGGCCGCAATCAGCCCCAGCATTTT,CASSLAGRNQPQHF
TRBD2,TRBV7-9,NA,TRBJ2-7,TGTGCCAGCAGCCCCGCAGCGGGAAGTAGGGACGAGCAGTACTTC,CASSPAAGSRDEQYF
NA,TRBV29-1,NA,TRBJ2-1,TGCAGCGCCGCCCCCGGGACACCAGGGGATGAGCAGTTCTTC,CSAAPGTPGDEQFF
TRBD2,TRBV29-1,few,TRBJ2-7,TGCAGCGTTCAGGCTAGCGGGAGTAGGTACGAGCAGTACTTC,CSVQASGSRYEQYF
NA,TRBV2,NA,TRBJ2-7,TGTGCCAGCAGTGAAGATGGCAGGATCTACGAGCAGTACTTC,CASSEDGRIYEQYF
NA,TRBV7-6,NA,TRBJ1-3,TGTGCCAGCAGCCTTGGCAGGGCTGGAAACACCATATATTTT,CASSLGRAGNTIYF
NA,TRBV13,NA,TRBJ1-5,TGTGCCAGCAGCTTAGGGGGCCAGCCCCAGCATTTT,CASSLGGQPQHF
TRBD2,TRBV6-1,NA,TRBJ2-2,TGTGCCAGCAGTGAACTAGCGGGAGGAGGGACCGGGGAGCTGTTTTTT,CASSELAGGGTGELFF
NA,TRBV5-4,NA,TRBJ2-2,TGTGCCAGCAGCCCCCAGCGGACGAACACCGGGGAGCTGTTTTTT,CASSPQRTNTGELFF
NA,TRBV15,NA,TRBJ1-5,TGTGCCACCAGCATCTCAGGGGAAGCCGATCAGCCCCAGCATTTT,CATSISGEADQPQHF
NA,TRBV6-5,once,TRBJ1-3,TGTGCCAGCAGTTACTCGGAGGGTTCTGGAAACACCATATATTTT,CASSYSEGSGNTIYF
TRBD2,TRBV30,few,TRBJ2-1,TGTGCCTGGAGTGTACGGGGACTAGCGCAGAATGAGCAGTTCTTC,CAWSVRGLAQNEQFF
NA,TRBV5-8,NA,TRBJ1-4,TGTGCCAGCGGACGCAGGGTGGAAAAACTGTTTTTT,CASGRRVEKLFF
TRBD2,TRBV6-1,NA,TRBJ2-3,TGTGCCAGCAGTGGACCTAGCGGGAGGGCCACAGATACGCAGTATTTT,CASSGPSGRATDTQYF
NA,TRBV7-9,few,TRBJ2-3,TGTGCCAGCAGCCCAGGGGTAGATACGCAGTATTTT,CASSPGVDTQYF
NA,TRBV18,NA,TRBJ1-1,TGTGCCAGCTCACCAGGCAGGGCTTTCAACACTGAAGCTTTCTTT,CASSPGRAFNTEAFF
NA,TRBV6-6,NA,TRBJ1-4,TGTGCCAGCAAGATACAGGGAGTCCGTGAAAAACTGTTTTTT,CASKIQGVREKLFF
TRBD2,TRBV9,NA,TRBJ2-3,TGTGCCAGCAGCGTAGAAGCGGGACCAGCCACAGATACGCAGTATTTT,CASSVEAGPATDTQYF
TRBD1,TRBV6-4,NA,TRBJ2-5,TGTGCCAGCAGTGAGCCCCAGGGGGCTAAGGAGACCCAGTACTTC,CASSEPQGAKETQYF
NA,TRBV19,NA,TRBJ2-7,TGTGCCAGTAGTATAGCCAGTGGAGACGGACTCGAGGAGCAGTACTTC,CASSIASGDGLEEQYF
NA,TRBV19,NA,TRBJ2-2,TGTGCCAGTAGTGCACAGGGGGAGGGCGGGGAGCTGTTTTTT,CASSAQGEGGELFF
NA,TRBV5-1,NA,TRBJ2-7,TGCGCCAGCAGCTTGGCCGCAGGGCCCTCCTACGAGCAGTACTTC,CASSLAAGPSYEQYF
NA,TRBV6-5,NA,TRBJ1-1,TGTGCCAGCAGTTACTCACGGGGGGCGAACACTGAAGCTTTCTTT,CASSYSRGANTEAFF
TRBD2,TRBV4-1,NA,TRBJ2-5,TGCGCCAGCAGCCTGTGGACTAGCGCACAAGAGACCCAGTACTTC,CASSLWTSAQETQYF
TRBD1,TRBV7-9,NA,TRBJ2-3,TGTGCCAGCAGCCCGCAAGCAGGGGGAGAGGATACGCAGTATTTT,CASSPQAGGEDTQYF
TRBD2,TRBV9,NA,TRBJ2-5,TGTGCCAGCAGCTCTCGACTAGCGGAAGAGACCCAGTACTTC,CASSSRLAEETQYF
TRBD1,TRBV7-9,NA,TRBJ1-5,TGTGCCAGCAGCTTAGATCGGACAGGGGGTCTCAATCAGCCCCAGCATTTT,CASSLDRTGGLNQPQHF
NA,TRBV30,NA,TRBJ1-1,TGTGCCTGGAGTGAGACAGGATTAGGGGGATACACTGAAGCTTTCTTT,CAWSETGLGGYTEAFF
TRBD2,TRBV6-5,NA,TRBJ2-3,TGTGCCAGAGGCCGGCTAGCGGGAGATACGCAGTATTTT,CARGRLAGDTQYF
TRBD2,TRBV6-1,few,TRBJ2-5,TGTGCCAGCAGTGGGGAGGGGAGGGGTAGGGAGACCCAGTACTTC,CASSGEGRGRETQYF
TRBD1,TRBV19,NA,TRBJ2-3,TGTGCCAGTAGTCCAAGTCACAGGGGGCGATCGGATACGCAGTATTTT,CASSPSHRGRSDTQYF
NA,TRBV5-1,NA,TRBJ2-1,TGCGCCAGCAGCTTGGCCATCGACGCAGGAAACAATGAGCAGTTCTTC,CASSLAIDAGNNEQFF
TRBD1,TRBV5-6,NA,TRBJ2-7,TGTGCCAGCTCTCTACAGGGGAAAACCTACGAGCAGTACTTC,CASSLQGKTYEQYF
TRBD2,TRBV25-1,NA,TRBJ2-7,TGTGCCAGCAGGGCCGGGACTAGCGTAGACTCCTACGAGCAGTACTTC,CASRAGTSVDSYEQYF
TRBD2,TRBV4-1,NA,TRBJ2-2,TGCGCCAGCAGCCAAACGGGACTAGCGGGAGTAACTGGGCGATCCGGGGAGCTGTTTTTT,CASSQTGLAGVTGRSGELFF
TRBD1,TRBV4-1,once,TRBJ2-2,TGCGCCAGCAGCCAGGGTAAGACAGGGATAAACACCGGGGAGCTGTTTTTT,CASSQGKTGINTGELFF